A selection of T cell receptor beta chains follows, all from one sample in a study of cytomegalovirus exposure and HLA in healthy donors. Assay used: immunoSEQ multiplex PCR; TCRdb lists only in-frame clones, some missing. The sample contains some 190,000 clones, 80% to 90% of which appear only once. Material: PBMCs. The receptors derive from a male donor in good health and CMV-seronegative. The CDR3 runs from the conserved cysteine through the conserved F or W. Each record gives: clone size, D gene, V gene, J gene, CDR3 protein, CDR3 DNA. A D gene is named only where the DNA matches it firmly. Expanded clones are given a class, and other clones once, few, many or no size at all.

-	TRBD2	TRBV4-3	TRBJ2-2	CASSQDLALAGRSTGELFF	TGCGCCAGCAGCCAAGATTTGGCCCTAGCGGGGCGGTCCACCGGGGAGCTGTTTTTT
-	-	TRBV4-1	TRBJ2-5	CASSQDLGRTLQETQYF	TGCGCCAGCAGCCAAGATCTTGGGCGGACACTGCAAGAGACCCAGTACTTC
-	TRBD2	TRBV10-1	TRBJ2-7	CASSELCGGAYEQYF	TGCGCCAGCAGTGAGTTGTGCGGGGGGGCCTACGAGCAGTACTTC
-	-	TRBV6-5	TRBJ1-4	CASSGARRKLFF	TGTGCCAGCAGTGGGGCCCGGCGGAAACTGTTTTTT
-	-	TRBV5-4	TRBJ1-1	CASSQIMNTEAFF	TGTGCCAGTTCACAGATCATGAACACTGAAGCTTTCTTT
-	-	TRBV5-1	TRBJ2-7	CASSPEVGGPSYEQYF	TGCGCCAGCAGCCCAGAAGTCGGGGGGCCGTCCTACGAGCAGTACTTC
once	-	TRBV9	TRBJ1-3	CASSVEEGNTIYF	TGTGCCAGCAGCGTAGAAGAGGGAAACACCATATATTTT
few	-	TRBV7-2	TRBJ1-4	CASSFTGGNEKLFF	TGTGCCAGCAGCTTTACAGGCGGTAATGAAAAACTGTTTTTT
-	TRBD2	TRBV5-1	TRBJ2-3	CASSFRASGKSTDTQYF	TGCGCCAGCAGCTTTCGGGCTAGCGGGAAGTCGACAGATACGCAGTATTTT
-	-	TRBV2	TRBJ1-2	CASSEELISGYTF	TGTGCCAGCAGTGAGGAGTTAATAAGTGGCTACACCTTC
once	TRBD2	TRBV27	TRBJ2-5	CASSLFSGYQETQYF	TGTGCCAGCAGTTTGTTTAGCGGGTACCAAGAGACCCAGTACTTC
-	-	TRBV10-3	TRBJ1-5	CAISGSEGQPQHF	TGTGCCATCAGTGGGTCAGAGGGCCAGCCCCAGCATTTT
-	TRBD1	TRBV29-1	TRBJ1-5	CSAGTGNSNQPQHF	TGCAGCGCCGGGACAGGGAACAGCAATCAGCCCCAGCATTTT
-	-	TRBV4-1	TRBJ1-4	CASSQPRGFNEKLFF	TGCGCCAGCAGTCAACCCCGGGGGTTTAATGAAAAACTGTTTTTT
-	TRBD2	TRBV28	TRBJ2-1	CASNRRGGRNEQFF	TGTGCCAGCAATCGGCGGGGGGGCCGTAATGAGCAGTTCTTC
-	-	TRBV7-2	TRBJ2-1	CASSLSVGGVYNEQFF	TGTGCCAGCAGCTTATCTGTGGGGGGAGTCTACAATGAGCAGTTCTTC
few	TRBD1	TRBV29-1	TRBJ1-1	CSVDDRGTEAFF	TGCAGCGTTGATGACAGGGGTACTGAAGCTTTCTTT
-	-	TRBV19	TRBJ2-3	CASSSSGSITDTQYF	TGTGCCAGTAGTAGTAGCGGAAGTATAACAGATACGCAGTATTTT
-	TRBD2	TRBV2	TRBJ2-2	CASSERSGVGTGELFF	TGTGCCAGCAGTGAAAGAAGCGGGGTAGGGACCGGGGAGCTGTTTTTT
few	TRBD1	TRBV28	TRBJ1-4	CASSPPPTGVRNEKLFF	TGTGCCAGCAGTCCCCCCCCGACAGGGGTGAGGAATGAAAAACTGTTTTTT
-	-	TRBV2	TRBJ1-2	CATHQRNTNYGYTF	TGTGCCACCCACCAGCGAAATACTAACTATGGCTACACCTTC
-	-	TRBV28	TRBJ1-3	CASSTPTVHSGNTIYF	TGTGCCAGCAGTACCCCGACAGTCCACTCTGGAAACACCATATATTTT
-	-	TRBV2	TRBJ1-5	CASKETGNQPQHF	TGTGCCAGCAAAGAGACGGGTAATCAGCCCCAGCATTTT
-	TRBD1	TRBV6-1	TRBJ1-2	CASSEAGRGAYGYTF	TGTGCCAGCAGTGAAGCAGGCAGGGGGGCTTATGGCTACACCTTC
-	-	TRBV5-1	TRBJ1-4	CASSMSGLSNEKLFF	TGCGCCAGCTCCATGAGTGGGCTATCTAATGAAAAACTGTTTTTT
-	-	TRBV7-9	TRBJ1-2	CATGEAVNGYTF	TGTGCCACTGGGGAGGCGGTTAATGGCTACACCTTC
-	-	TRBV6-5	TRBJ1-1	CASRPQQGVDEAFF	TGTGCCAGCAGACCACAACAGGGAGTGGATGAAGCTTTCTTT
-	TRBD1	TRBV10-3	TRBJ2-2	CAIGETGTEVGELFF	TGTGCCATCGGGGAGACAGGGACAGAGGTCGGGGAGCTGTTTTTT
few	-	TRBV4-3	TRBJ1-2	CASSQRTRGGYGYTF	TGCGCCAGCAGCCAACGGACACGGGGGGGCTATGGCTACACCTTC
-	TRBD1	TRBV4-3	TRBJ2-2	CASSRSGTGGTGELFF	TGCGCCAGCAGCCGATCCGGGACAGGGGGCACCGGGGAGCTGTTTTTT
-	TRBD2	TRBV19	TRBJ2-1	CASRHSGSPSNEQFF	TGTGCCAGCAGACATAGCGGGAGCCCTAGCAATGAGCAGTTCTTC
-	TRBD2	TRBV11-1	TRBJ2-3	CASSLTSGELDTQYF	TGTGCCAGCAGCTTAACTAGCGGGGAATTAGATACGCAGTATTTT
once	TRBD1	TRBV27	TRBJ2-7	CASWDRGYEQYF	TGTGCCAGCTGGGACAGGGGCTACGAGCAGTACTTC
-	-	TRBV11-2	TRBJ2-4	CASRDTGWGLAKNIQYF	TGTGCCAGCAGAGACACAGGGTGGGGGTTAGCCAAAAACATTCAGTACTTC
-	TRBD2	TRBV7-9	TRBJ2-1	CASSPSGTSGRREQFF	TGTGCCAGCAGCCCCAGCGGGACTAGCGGGAGGAGAGAGCAGTTCTTC
once	TRBD1	TRBV28	TRBJ1-5	CASSLSDRVSNQPQHF	TGTGCCAGCAGTTTATCGGACAGGGTAAGCAATCAGCCCCAGCATTTT
-	TRBD2	TRBV19	TRBJ2-3	CASSMTSGLLTDTQYF	TGTGCCAGTAGTATGACTAGCGGGCTCCTCACAGATACGCAGTATTTT
-	TRBD2	TRBV5-1	TRBJ2-7	CASSSGTTSSYEQYF	TGCGCCAGCAGCTCGGGGACTACCAGCTCCTACGAGCAGTACTTC
-	-	TRBV18	TRBJ1-2	CASSGNSLNGHYGYTF	TGTGCCAGCTCCGGGAACAGCTTGAACGGTCACTATGGCTACACCTTC
-	TRBD2	TRBV13	TRBJ2-5	CASSAMTSGEGETQYF	TGTGCCAGCAGCGCAATGACTAGCGGGGAGGGAGAGACCCAGTACTTC
-	-	TRBV6-5	TRBJ1-4	CAAGATNEKLFF	TGTGCCGCCGGGGCAACTAATGAAAAACTGTTTTTT
-	-	TRBV4-3	TRBJ2-4	CASSQDRTSKNIQYF	TGCGCCAGCAGCCAAGACCGGACATCTAAAAACATTCAGTACTTC
few	-	TRBV4-3	TRBJ2-7	CASSQDEEAYEQYF	TGCGCCAGCAGCCAAGATGAGGAGGCCTACGAGCAGTACTTC
-	-	TRBV30	TRBJ1-1	CAWDRDKITEAFF	TGTGCCTGGGACAGAGACAAAATCACTGAAGCTTTCTTT
-	-	TRBV7-2	TRBJ2-3	CASSLGLSADTQYF	TGTGCCAGCAGCTTAGGTCTGAGTGCAGATACGCAGTATTTT
-	-	TRBV18	TRBJ2-3	CASSPKTATSTDTQYF	TGTGCCAGCTCACCAAAGACTGCAACTAGCACAGATACGCAGTATTTT
-	-	TRBV9	TRBJ2-5	CASSGRREETQYF	TGTGCCAGCAGCGGAAGGCGGGAAGAGACCCAGTACTTC
-	-	TRBV25-1	TRBJ1-6	CASREGNSPLHF	TGTGCCAGCAGGGAGGGTAACTCACCCCTCCACTTT
-	-	TRBV27	TRBJ2-5	CASSRDTQETQYF	TGTGCCAGCAGCAGGGACACCCAAGAGACCCAGTACTTC
-	TRBD1	TRBV28	TRBJ1-6	CASSLFGTGVQPLHF	TGTGCCAGCAGTTTATTCGGGACAGGGGTGCAACCCCTCCACTTT
-	TRBD2	TRBV5-4	TRBJ2-3	CASSLASGGIPDTQYF	TGTGCCAGCAGCTTGGCTAGCGGGGGGATCCCCGATACGCAGTATTTT
-	TRBD2	TRBV9	TRBJ2-2	CASSGTSGGPGTGELFF	TGTGCCAGCAGCGGGACTAGCGGGGGGCCGGGTACCGGGGAGCTGTTTTTT
-	TRBD1	TRBV4-1	TRBJ2-5	CASSPLGEGAGGRGETQYF	TGCGCCAGCAGTCCCCTAGGTGAGGGGGCAGGGGGCCGCGGGGAGACCCAGTACTTC
-	-	TRBV9	TRBJ2-7	CASSVGGSSYEQYF	TGTGCCAGCAGCGTAGGCGGGTCGTCCTACGAGCAGTACTTC